The subject of this entry is one T cell receptor (beta chain). The CDR3 ends on some other residue instead of the conserved phenylalanine or tryptophan, so this is likely a read error. The CDR3 runs to 14 residues. Germline V lookup: CDR1 DFQATT, CDR2 SNEGSKA (reference sequence). J gave up 3 bases and V 3 bases, and 5 bases lay outside the gene matches. The data were taken from a study of T cells in Graves' hyperthyroidism and ophthalmopathy. Graves' hyperthyroidism without ophthalmopathy progression within 18 months was termed stable. Aged 18 to 65, the patients had hyperthyroidism that was newly diagnosed and had lasted under 2 months. Exclusion of a patient resulted from uncontrolled infection, other autoimmune disease, pregnancy or lactation. Amplified regions were TCR beta CDR3 sequences from RNA transcripts. The HTBI primer set drove a first-round RT-PCR of the TCR CDR3. TCRdb passed the multiplex PCR reads through MiXCR, listing each CDR3 protein once. The sample consists of 45,000 to 55,000 distinct CDR3 sequences, 45% to 65% of them appearing once.

Sequenced input: peripheral blood or thyroid tissue (not recorded which). This clonotype was sampled from a man aged 18 to 30 with Graves' hyperthyroidism. V usage is TRBV20-1 and J usage is TRBJ1-1; 9 bases map to TRBD1. CDR3 coding DNA: TGCAGTGCTAGTATATGGGACAGGGACACTGAAGCTTTCCTT. Translation gives CSASIWDRDTEAFL.